Given below is one TCR beta chain in context. Its antigen is currently unknown. The CDR3 length is 16 residues. The germline V gene has CDR1 MGHDK and CDR2 SYGVNS. The J segment lost 5 bases and the V segment lost 0 bases, leaving 6 bases of the junction unmatched. The repertoire was sequenced with immunoSEQ multiplex PCR; TCRdb's copy has only in-frame clones and lacks some. The sample holds 60,000 or so clones; roughly 84% are singletons and the top ten take 27%. If patients had autoimmune disease history or systemic immunosuppression, they were excluded. The data stem from a study of OX40 agonist ivuxolimab in advanced cancers. The overall study: Of the participants, roughly 40% had some prior anti-PD-1, anti-PD-L1 or anti-CTLA-4 therapy, which was allowed. Overall study results and limits: At 0.1 to 3.0 mg/kg and by week 6, CD4+ and CD8+ T cells in the blood had expanded clonally.

The J gene is TRBJ2-2, the V gene TRBV25-1; 7 nucleotides line up with TRBD1. The source material was CD4+ or CD8+ T cells sorted from blood, sampled in a trial of the OX40 agonist ivuxolimab. The clonotype was recovered from an adult with an advanced solid tumor such as melanoma, head and neck, liver or kidney cancer. CDR3 in DNA: TGTGCCAGCAGTGAATATGCGGCCAGGGGGACCGGGGAGCTGTTTTTT. It is translated as CASSEYAARGTGELFF.